This T cell receptor (beta chain) was recovered during a study of T cell repertoires in cytomegalovirus infection. Study background: Through public TCR beta signatures, both CMV infection and matching HLA type were indicated.

The junction had 1 base not matched to a gene; V was cut back by 5 bases and J by 5 bases. This CDR3 contains 12 residues. The germline V gene encodes CDR1 SGHNT and CDR2 YYREEE (reference sequence). Broader study findings: It was HLA-C-restricted CMV-specific TCR beta clonotypes that dominated the response ex vivo. Identification of carriers of CMV plus the relevant HLA was performed using cumulative public TCR beta family frequency.

This clonotype has at least ten counts. Antigen unknown. TCRdb re-derived calls from the reads in MiXCR, one entry per CDR3 protein. The sample contains under 300,000 distinct CDR3 sequences, 15% to 20% of which appear only once. The sequence came from a human donor in good health (CMV status not recorded). Some clones in this sample may be carry-over from other donors' samples. The sample taken for sequencing was CD8+ T cells from PBMCs. The genes are TRBV5-4 and TRBJ2-1; 7 nucleotides match TRBD2. CDR3 sequence: CASRGLNNEQFF. DNA for the CDR3: TGTGCCAGCAGGGGACTAAACAATGAGCAGTTCTTC.